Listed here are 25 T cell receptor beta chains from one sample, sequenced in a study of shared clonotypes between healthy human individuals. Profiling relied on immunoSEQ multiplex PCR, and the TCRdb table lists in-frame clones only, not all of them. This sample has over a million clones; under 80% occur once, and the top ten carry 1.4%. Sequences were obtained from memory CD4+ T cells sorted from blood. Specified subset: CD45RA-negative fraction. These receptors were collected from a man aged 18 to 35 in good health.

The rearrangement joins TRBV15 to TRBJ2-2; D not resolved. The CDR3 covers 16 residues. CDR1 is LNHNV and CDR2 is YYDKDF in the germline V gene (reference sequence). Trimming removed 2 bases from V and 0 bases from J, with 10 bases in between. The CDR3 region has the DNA TGTGCCACCAGCAGACGCACTGCGGCGAACACCGGGGAGCTGTTTTTT. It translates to CATSRRTAANTGELFF.

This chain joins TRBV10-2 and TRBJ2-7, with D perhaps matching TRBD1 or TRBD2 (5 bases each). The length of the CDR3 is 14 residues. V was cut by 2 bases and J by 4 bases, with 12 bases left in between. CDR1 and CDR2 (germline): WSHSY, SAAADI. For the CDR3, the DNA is TGCGCCAGCAGTGAGGGGGACCCTTTGTACGAGCAGTACTTC. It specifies CASSEGDPLYEQYF.

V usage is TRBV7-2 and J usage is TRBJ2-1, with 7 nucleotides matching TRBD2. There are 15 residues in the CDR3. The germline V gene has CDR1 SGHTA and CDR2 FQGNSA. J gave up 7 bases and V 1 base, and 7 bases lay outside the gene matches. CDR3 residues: CASSLVSGNSNEQFF. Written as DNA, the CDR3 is TGTGCCAGCAGCTTAGTAAGCGGGAATTCGAATGAGCAGTTCTTC. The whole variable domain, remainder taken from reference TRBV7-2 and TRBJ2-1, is GAGVSQSPSNKVTEKGKDVELRCDPISGHTALYWYRQSLGQGLEFLIYFQGNSAPDKSGLPSDRFSAERTGGSVSTLTIQRTQQEDSAVYLCASSLVSGNSNEQFFGPGTRLTVL.

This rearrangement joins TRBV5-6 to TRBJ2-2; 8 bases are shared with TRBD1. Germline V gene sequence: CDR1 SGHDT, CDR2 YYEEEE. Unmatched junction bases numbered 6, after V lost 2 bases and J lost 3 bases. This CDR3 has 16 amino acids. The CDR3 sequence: CASSLIRTGYTGELFF. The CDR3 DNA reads TGTGCCAGCAGCTTAATCCGGACAGGGTACACCGGGGAGCTGTTTTTT.

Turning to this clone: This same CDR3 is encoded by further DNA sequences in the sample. CDR3 protein: CASSEAWGNTIYF. The DNA for the CDR3 is TGTGCCAGCAGTGAAGCCTGGGGAAACACCATATATTTT. The rearrangement links TRBV6-1 to TRBJ1-3; no reliable D call. CDR1 and CDR2 from the germline V gene are MNHNS and SASEGT. This CDR3 is 13 amino acids long. V lost 0 bases and J 4 bases, leaving 4 bases between the germline ends.

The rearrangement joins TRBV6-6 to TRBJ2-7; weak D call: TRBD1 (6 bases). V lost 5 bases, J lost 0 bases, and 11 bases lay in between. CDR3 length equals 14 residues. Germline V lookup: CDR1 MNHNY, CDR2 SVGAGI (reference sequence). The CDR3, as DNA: TGTGCCAGCAGTACCCCAGGGGTCTCCTACGAGCAGTACTTC. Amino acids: CASSTPGVSYEQYF.

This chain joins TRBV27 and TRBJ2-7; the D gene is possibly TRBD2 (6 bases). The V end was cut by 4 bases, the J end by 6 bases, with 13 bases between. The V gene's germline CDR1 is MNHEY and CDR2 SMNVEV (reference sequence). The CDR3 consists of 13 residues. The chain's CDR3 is CASSWGVPGEQYF. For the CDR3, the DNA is TGTGCCAGCAGTTGGGGGGTCCCAGGCGAGCAGTACTTC.

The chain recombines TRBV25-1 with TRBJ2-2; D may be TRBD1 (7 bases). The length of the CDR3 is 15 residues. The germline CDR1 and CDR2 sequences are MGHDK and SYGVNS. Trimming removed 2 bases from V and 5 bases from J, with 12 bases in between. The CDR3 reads CASSEVTGRTGELFF. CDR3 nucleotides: TGTGCCAGCAGTGAAGTGACAGGGAGGACCGGGGAGCTGTTTTTT.

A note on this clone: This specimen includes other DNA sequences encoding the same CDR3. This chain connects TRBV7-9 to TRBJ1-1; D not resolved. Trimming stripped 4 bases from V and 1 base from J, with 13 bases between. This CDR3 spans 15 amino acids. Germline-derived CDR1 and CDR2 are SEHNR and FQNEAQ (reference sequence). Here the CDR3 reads CASSSRTGGNTEAFF. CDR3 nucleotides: TGTGCCAGCAGCTCCCGGACTGGCGGGAACACTGAAGCTTTCTTT.

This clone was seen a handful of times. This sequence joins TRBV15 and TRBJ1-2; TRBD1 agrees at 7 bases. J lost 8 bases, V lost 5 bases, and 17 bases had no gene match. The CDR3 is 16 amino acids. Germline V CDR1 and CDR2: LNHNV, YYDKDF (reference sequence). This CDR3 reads CATSLGRAGGTRGYTF. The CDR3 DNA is TGTGCCACCAGCTTAGGAAGGGCAGGGGGAACCCGAGGCTACACCTTC.

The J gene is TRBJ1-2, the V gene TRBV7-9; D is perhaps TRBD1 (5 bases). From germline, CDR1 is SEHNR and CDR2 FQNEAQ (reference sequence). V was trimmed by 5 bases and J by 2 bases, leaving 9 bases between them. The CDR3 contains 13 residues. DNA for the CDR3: TGTGCCAGCAGCCCAGGGCTAAACTATGGCTACACCTTC. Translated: CASSPGLNYGYTF.

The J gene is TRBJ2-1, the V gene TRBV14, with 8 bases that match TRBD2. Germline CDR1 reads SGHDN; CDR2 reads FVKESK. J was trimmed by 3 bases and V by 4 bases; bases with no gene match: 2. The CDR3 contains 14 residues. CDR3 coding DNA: TGTGCCAGCAGCCCCCTAGCGGGCTACAATGAGCAGTTCTTC. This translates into CASSPLAGYNEQFF.

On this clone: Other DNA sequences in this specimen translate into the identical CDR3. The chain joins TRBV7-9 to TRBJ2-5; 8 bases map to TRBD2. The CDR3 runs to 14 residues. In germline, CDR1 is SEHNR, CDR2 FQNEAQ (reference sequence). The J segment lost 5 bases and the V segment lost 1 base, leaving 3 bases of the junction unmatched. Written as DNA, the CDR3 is TGTGCCAGCAGCTTAGGAGGCGGGGGGGAGACCCAGTACTTC. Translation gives CASSLGGGGETQYF. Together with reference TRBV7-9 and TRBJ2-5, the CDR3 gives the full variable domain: DTGVSQNPRHKITKRGQNVTFRCDPISEHNRLYWYRQTLGQGPEFLTYFQNEAQLEKSRLLSDRFSAERPKGSFSTLEIQRTEQGDSAMYLCASSLGGGGETQYFGPGTRLLVL.

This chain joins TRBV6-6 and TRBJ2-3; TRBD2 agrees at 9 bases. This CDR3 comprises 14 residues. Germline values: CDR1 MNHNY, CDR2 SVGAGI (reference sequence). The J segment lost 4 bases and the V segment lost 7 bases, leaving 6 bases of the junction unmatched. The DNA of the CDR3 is TGTGCCAGCAACCGCGGGAGGGCTTCAGATACGCAGTATTTT. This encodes CASNRGRASDTQYF.

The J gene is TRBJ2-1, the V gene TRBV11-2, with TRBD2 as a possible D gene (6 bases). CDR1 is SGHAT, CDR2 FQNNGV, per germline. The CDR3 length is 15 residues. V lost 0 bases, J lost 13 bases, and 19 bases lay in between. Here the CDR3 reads CASSLEARRGGGQFF. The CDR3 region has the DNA TGTGCCAGCAGCTTAGAGGCTCGGAGGGGCGGTGGACAGTTCTTC.

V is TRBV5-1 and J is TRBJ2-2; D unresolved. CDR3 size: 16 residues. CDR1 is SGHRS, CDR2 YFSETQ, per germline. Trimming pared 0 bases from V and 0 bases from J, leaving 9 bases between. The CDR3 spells CASSLGVSANTGELFF. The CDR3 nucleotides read TGCGCCAGCAGCTTGGGGGTCAGCGCGAACACCGGGGAGCTGTTTTTT.

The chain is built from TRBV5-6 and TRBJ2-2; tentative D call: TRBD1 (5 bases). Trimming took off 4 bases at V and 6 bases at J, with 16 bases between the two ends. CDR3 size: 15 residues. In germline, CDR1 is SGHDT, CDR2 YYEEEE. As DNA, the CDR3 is TGTGCCAGCAGCCACGGCCCAGGGTCCGCCGGGGAGCTGTTTTTT. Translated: CASSHGPGSAGELFF.

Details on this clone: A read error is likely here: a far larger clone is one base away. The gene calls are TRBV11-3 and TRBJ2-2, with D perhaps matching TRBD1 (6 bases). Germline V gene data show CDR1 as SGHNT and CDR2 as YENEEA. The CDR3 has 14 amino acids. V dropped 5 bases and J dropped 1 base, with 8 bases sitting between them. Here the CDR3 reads CASSLQGNTGELFF. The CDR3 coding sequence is TGTGCCAGCAGCCTACAGGGGAACACCGGGGAGCTGTTTTTT.

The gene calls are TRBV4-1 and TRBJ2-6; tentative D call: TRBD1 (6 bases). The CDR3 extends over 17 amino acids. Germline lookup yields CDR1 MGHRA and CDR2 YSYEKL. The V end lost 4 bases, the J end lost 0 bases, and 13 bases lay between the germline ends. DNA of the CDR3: TGCGCCAGCAGCCGTGACAGGAGGAGCTCTGGGGCCAACGTCCTGACTTTC. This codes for CASSRDRRSSGANVLTF.

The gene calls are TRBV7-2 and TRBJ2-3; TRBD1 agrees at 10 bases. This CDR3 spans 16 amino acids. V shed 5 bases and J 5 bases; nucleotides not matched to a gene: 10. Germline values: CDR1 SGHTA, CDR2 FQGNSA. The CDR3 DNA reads TGTGCCAGCAGCCAAGACAGGGGGCGGACTGTAGATACGCAGTATTTT. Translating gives CASSQDRGRTVDTQYF.

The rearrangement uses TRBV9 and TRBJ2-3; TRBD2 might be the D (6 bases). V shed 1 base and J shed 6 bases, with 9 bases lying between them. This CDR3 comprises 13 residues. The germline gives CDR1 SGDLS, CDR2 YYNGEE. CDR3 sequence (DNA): TGTGCCAGCAGCGTATTCGGAGGGGATACGCAGTATTTT. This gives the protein CASSVFGGDTQYF.

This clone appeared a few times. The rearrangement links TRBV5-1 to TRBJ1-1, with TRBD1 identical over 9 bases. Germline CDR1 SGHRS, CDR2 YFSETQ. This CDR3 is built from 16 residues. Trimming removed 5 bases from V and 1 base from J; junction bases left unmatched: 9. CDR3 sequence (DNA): TGCGCCAGCAGTTATATCTGGACAGGGGAGAACACTGAAGCTTTCTTT. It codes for CASSYIWTGENTEAFF.

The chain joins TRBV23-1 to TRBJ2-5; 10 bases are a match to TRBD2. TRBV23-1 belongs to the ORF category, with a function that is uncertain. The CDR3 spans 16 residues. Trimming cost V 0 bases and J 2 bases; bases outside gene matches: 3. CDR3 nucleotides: TGCGCCAGCAGTCAATCGAGCGGGGGGGTACAAGAGACCCAGTACTTC. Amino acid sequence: CASSQSSGGVQETQYF.

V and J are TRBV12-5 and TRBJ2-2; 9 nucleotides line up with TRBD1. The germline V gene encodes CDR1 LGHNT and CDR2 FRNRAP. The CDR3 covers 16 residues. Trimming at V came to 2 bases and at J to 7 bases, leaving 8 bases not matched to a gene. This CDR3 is CASGLPSGTGIGELFF. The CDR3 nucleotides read TGTGCTAGTGGTTTGCCGTCCGGGACAGGGATCGGGGAGCTGTTTTTT.

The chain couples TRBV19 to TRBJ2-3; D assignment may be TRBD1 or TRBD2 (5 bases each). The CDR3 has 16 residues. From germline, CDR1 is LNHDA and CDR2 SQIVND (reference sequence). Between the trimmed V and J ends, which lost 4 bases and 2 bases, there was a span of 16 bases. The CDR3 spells CASSTSGTANTDTQYF. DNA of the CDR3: TGTGCCAGTAGTACATCCGGGACGGCCAACACAGATACGCAGTATTTT.